One and the same sample provided the 16 T cell receptor beta chains below, sequenced in a study of shared clonotypes between healthy human individuals. Some clones are missing from TCRdb's copy, which holds only in-frame ones; the method was immunoSEQ multiplex PCR. In the table there are under 2.5 million clones, roughly 92% of which are singletons. The sequenced sample consisted of naive CD4+ T cells from PBMCs. Stated subset: CD45RA+ positively selected. These receptor sequences come from a man in his late teens or twenties in good health. Some clones in this sample may be carry-over from other donors' samples.

The chain is built from TRBV2 and TRBJ1-6; tentatively, D is TRBD1 (6 bases). Germline V gene sequence: CDR1 SNHLY, CDR2 FYNNEI. V lost 7 bases and J 8 bases, leaving 12 bases between the germline ends. This CDR3 comprises 13 residues. The CDR3, as DNA: TGTGCCAGCATTACAGGGTTGGATTCACCCCTCCACTTT. This gives the protein CASITGLDSPLHF.

The chain couples TRBV19 to TRBJ2-2; tentative D call: TRBD1 (6 bases). Trimming left V 6 bases short and J 4 bases short, with 15 bases between. The CDR3 runs to 15 residues. Germline-derived CDR1 and CDR2 are LNHDA and SQIVND (reference sequence). The DNA of the CDR3 is TGTGCCAGTAGCGATAGGGGGACCCTCACCGGGGAGCTGTTTTTT. It is translated as CASSDRGTLTGELFF.

The rearrangement uses TRBV10-3 and TRBJ2-5; perhaps D is TRBD1 or TRBD2 (5 bases each). The DNA matches TRBJ2-7 better at its end, which makes the J call doubtful. The CDR3 is made up of 11 amino acids. Germline CDR1 is ENHRY and CDR2 is SYGVKD. The DNA of the CDR3 is TGTGCCATCACACGGGGCGGCGAGCAGTACTTC. Amino acid sequence: CAITRGGEQYF.

This clone was detected a few times. The sample contains more than one DNA sequence encoding this CDR3. V and J are TRBV30 and TRBJ1-1; 7 positions agree with TRBD1. Trimming cost V 2 bases and J 5 bases; bases outside gene matches: 5. CDR1 is GTSNPN and CDR2 is SVGIG in the germline V gene (reference sequence). The CDR3 is made up of 13 amino acids. The CDR3 is CAWSRQGGTEAFF. The CDR3 nucleotides read TGTGCCTGGAGTCGTCAGGGGGGGACTGAAGCTTTCTTT.

This clone was seen only once. V and J are TRBV15 and TRBJ1-3; D call uncertain. The CDR3 has 17 amino acids. The V gene lost 0 bases and the J gene lost 0 bases, with 12 bases spanning the gap. Looked up from germline, CDR1 is LNHNV and CDR2 is YYDKDF (reference sequence). The CDR3 is CATSREISGISGNTIYF. The CDR3 bases are TGTGCCACCAGCAGAGAAATAAGCGGGATCTCTGGAAACACCATATATTTT.

The CDR3 spells CASSFGVGNQPQHF. The CDR3 bases are TGTGCCAGCAGTTTCGGTGTTGGGAATCAGCCCCAGCATTTT. This sequence joins TRBV28 and TRBJ1-5; D unresolved. V lost 3 bases and J 4 bases, leaving 10 bases between the germline ends. CDR3 size: 14 residues. Germline V gene lookup returns CDR1 MDHEN and CDR2 SYDVKM.

CDR3 in amino acids: CASSDTTGSDTQYF. For the CDR3, the DNA is TGTGCCAGCAGTGACACGACAGGGTCAGATACGCAGTATTTT. The chain carries TRBV25-1 and TRBJ2-3; 7 bases are a match to TRBD1. The V gene end was trimmed by 3 bases and the J gene end by 4 bases; junction bases not matched to a gene: 4. Germline loops: CDR1 MGHDK, CDR2 SYGVNS. This CDR3 comprises 14 residues.

V is TRBV21-1 and J is TRBJ1-1; the table names TRBD1, a call not compared with the DNA. TRBV21-1 is an annotated pseudogene. The CDR3 has 16 amino acids. The CDR3 spells CASSTPLTGVDTEAFF. CDR3 bases: TGTGCCAGCAGCACTCCCCTTACAGGGGTGGACACTGAAGCTTTCTTT.

The chain combines TRBV27 with TRBJ1-2; possible D gene TRBD1, 5 bases. The V and J ends lost 4 bases and 8 bases respectively, with 14 bases between them. Germline V CDR1 and CDR2: MNHEY, SMNVEV (reference sequence). The CDR3 covers 13 residues. CDR3 in DNA: TGTGCCAGCAGTTCCCAGGGTAGCGGGGGCTACACCTTC. Translating gives CASSSQGSGGYTF.

V and J are TRBV5-1 and TRBJ2-7, with 7 bases fitting TRBD1. This CDR3 contains 15 residues. The germline V gene has CDR1 SGHRS and CDR2 YFSETQ. Trimming cost V 4 bases and J 0 bases; bases outside gene matches: 7. CDR3 coding DNA: TGCGCCAGCAGCCCGGGACAGTTACCCTCCTACGAGCAGTACTTC. It translates to CASSPGQLPSYEQYF.

The chain employs TRBV7-9 and TRBJ2-1; D unclear. Germline values: CDR1 SEHNR, CDR2 FQNEAQ (reference sequence). The CDR3 has 15 amino acids. The V and J ends lost 1 base and 6 bases respectively, with 13 bases between them. This CDR3 is CASSLGLRFGNEQFF. Written as DNA, the CDR3 is TGTGCCAGCAGCTTAGGGTTGAGATTCGGCAATGAGCAGTTCTTC.

Note on this clone: Sequence at one end of the junction differs from germline and may be a read error. The chain uses TRBV27 and TRBJ2-7; 7 nucleotides match TRBD2. The CDR3 loop spans 14 amino acids. Germline V CDR1 and CDR2: MNHEY, SMNVEV (reference sequence). Here the CDR3 DNA reads TGTGCCAGCAGTTTATCGACTAGCTCCCACGAGCAGTACTTC. Amino acids: CASSLSTSSHEQYF.

J is TRBJ2-2 and V is TRBV27, with 9 bases identical to TRBD1. The CDR3 has 15 amino acids. Germline V CDR1 and CDR2: MNHEY, SMNVEV (reference sequence). V lost 2 bases and J lost 5; bases outside the gene matches: 3. This chain's CDR3 is CASSLTGGGTGELFF. In nucleotides, the CDR3 is TGTGCCAGCAGTTTAACAGGGGGCGGTACCGGGGAGCTGTTTTTT.

The CDR3 region is CASNMRGREAGELFF. The CDR3 DNA reads TGTGCCAGTAACATGAGGGGAAGGGAGGCCGGGGAGCTGTTTTTT. The chain carries TRBV19 and TRBJ2-2, with D possibly being TRBD2 (6 bases). V shed 7 bases and J shed 6 bases, with 18 bases lying between them. The CDR3 length is 15 residues. CDR1 and CDR2 from the germline V gene are LNHDA and SQIVND (reference sequence).

As concerns this clone: The junction and the germline gene differ at one end; a read error may be behind it. V usage is TRBV18 and J usage is TRBJ1-2; TRBD1 aligns across 9 bases. This CDR3 region has 15 residues. Germline loops: CDR1 KGHSH, CDR2 LQKENI. The CDR3 DNA follows: TGTGCCAGCTCAGAGGACAGGGGCCCGTCCCATGGCTTCACCTTC. It encodes CASSEDRGPSHGFTF.

The chain employs TRBV25-1 and TRBJ2-5; D remains unclear. Germline CDR1 and CDR2: MGHDK and SYGVNS. This CDR3 comprises 12 residues. Trimming shortened V by 5 bases and J by 7 bases, and 11 bases separated the two germline ends. The CDR3 DNA is TGTGCCAGCAGTCGTAACCCGGGGACCCAGTACTTC. It translates to CASSRNPGTQYF. Using reference TRBV25-1 and TRBJ2-5 for the parts outside the CDR3, the full variable domain is EADIYQTPRYLVIGTGKKITLECSQTMGHDKMYWYQQDPGMELHLIHYSYGVNSTEKGDLSSESTVSRIRTEHFPLTLESARPSHTSQYLCASSRNPGTQYFGPGTRLLVL.